The rows below give T cell receptor beta chains drawn from one sample of a study of cytomegalovirus exposure and HLA in healthy donors. Generated by immunoSEQ multiplex PCR, the TCRdb table keeps only in-frame clones and is missing some. The top ten hold roughly 2.3% of the sample, which has 310,000 or so clones, 80% to 90% seen once. The source material was PBMCs. The receptors were sampled from a woman younger than 35 in good health and CMV-seronegative. Both conserved end residues are part of each CDR3. A D gene is named only where the DNA matches it firmly. A row's size may be missing; if present it is once, few, many or a size class.

j_call,v_call,d_call,clone_size,cdr3_aa,cdr3_nt
TRBJ1-3,TRBV7-9,-,-,CASSPQGGSGNTIYF,TGTGCCAGCAGCCCACAGGGTGGCTCTGGAAACACCATATATTTT
TRBJ2-7,TRBV2,TRBD1,-,CASQLQGAGQGEQYF,TGTGCCAGCCAGCTACAGGGGGCAGGGCAAGGCGAGCAGTACTTC
TRBJ1-3,TRBV5-1,-,-,CASTKGGSGNTIYF,TGCGCCAGCACTAAAGGAGGCTCTGGGAACACCATATATTTT
TRBJ1-3,TRBV5-1,-,-,CASSLDRPNSGNTIYF,TGCGCCAGCAGCTTGGACAGACCGAACTCTGGAAACACCATATATTTT
TRBJ2-3,TRBV5-1,TRBD2,once,CASSRGTSGGRSTDTQYF,TGCGCCAGCAGCCGAGGGACTAGCGGGGGCCGGAGCACAGATACGCAGTATTTT
TRBJ2-1,TRBV9,-,-,CASSGRRTAKAYNEQFF,TGTGCCAGCAGCGGAAGAAGGACTGCAAAAGCCTACAATGAGCAGTTCTTC
TRBJ2-4,TRBV5-1,-,-,CASSLEMVGKRAKNIQYF,TGCGCCAGCAGCTTGGAAATGGTTGGAAAGCGAGCCAAAAACATTCAGTACTTC
TRBJ2-7,TRBV7-9,-,-,CASSPRIYEQYF,TGTGCCAGCAGCCCGAGAATTTACGAGCAGTACTTC
TRBJ2-3,TRBV15,-,-,CASSRGGDTQYF,TGTGCCTCCTCAAGAGGGGGAGATACGCAGTATTTT
TRBJ1-5,TRBV10-3,TRBD1,-,CAISEGQGTYSNQPQHF,TGTGCCATCAGTGAGGGACAGGGCACCTATAGCAATCAGCCCCAGCATTTT
TRBJ2-5,TRBV6-1,TRBD1,-,CASKLRAGGYETQYF,TGTGCCAGCAAGTTACGGGCAGGGGGCTACGAGACCCAGTACTTC
TRBJ2-1,TRBV5-4,-,-,CASSFGQVNEQFF,TGTGCCAGCAGCTTCGGCCAGGTTAATGAGCAGTTCTTC
TRBJ1-6,TRBV19,-,-,CASLEDTNSPLHF,TGTGCCAGCCTCGAGGACACGAATTCACCCCTCCACTTT
TRBJ2-1,TRBV5-6,TRBD1,-,CASSLDRGKISYNEQFF,TGTGCCAGCAGCTTGGACAGGGGGAAAATCTCCTACAATGAGCAGTTCTTC
TRBJ1-1,TRBV5-1,-,-,CASSPFGGGYSGNTEAFF,TGCGCCAGCAGCCCTTTTGGGGGGGGTTATTCTGGGAACACTGAAGCTTTCTTT
TRBJ2-3,TRBV5-1,-,-,CASSPLGGGADTQYF,TGCGCCAGCAGCCCCTTGGGAGGCGGAGCGGATACGCAGTATTTT
TRBJ2-2,TRBV14,-,-,CASSLLQGSNTGELFF,TGTGCCAGCAGCCTATTACAGGGTTCGAACACCGGGGAGCTGTTTTTT
TRBJ1-2,TRBV5-1,TRBD1,-,CASSLGMRQGKGYTF,TGCGCCAGCAGCTTGGGGATGAGACAGGGTAAGGGCTACACCTTC
TRBJ2-1,TRBV7-2,-,-,CASSTPPGTGGANEQFF,TGTGCCAGCAGCACACCCCCCGGGACTGGGGGGGCCAATGAGCAGTTCTTC
TRBJ2-7,TRBV4-1,TRBD1,-,CASSPSLSGQADF,TGCGCCAGCAGCCCCTCTTTGAGCGGACAGGCTGACTTC
TRBJ2-2,TRBV19,TRBD1,-,CASRENRGNTGELFF,TGTGCCAGTAGAGAAAACAGGGGTAACACCGGGGAGCTGTTTTTT
TRBJ2-5,TRBV5-5,TRBD2,-,CASSDTSGGETQYF,TGTGCCAGCAGCGACACTAGCGGGGGGGAGACCCAGTACTTC
TRBJ2-5,TRBV5-1,TRBD2,-,CASSSGTSWETQYF,TGCGCCAGCAGCAGCGGGACTAGTTGGGAGACCCAGTACTTC
TRBJ2-3,TRBV9,-,few,CASSVVGTDTQYF,TGTGCCAGCAGCGTAGTAGGCACAGATACGCAGTATTTT
TRBJ1-3,TRBV4-1,-,-,CASSQVRGWENTIYF,TGCGCCAGCAGCCAAGTAAGGGGGTGGGAAAACACCATATATTTT
TRBJ1-2,TRBV29-1,TRBD1,-,CSVGQGVRLGGYTF,TGCAGCGTGGGACAGGGCGTCCGGTTGGGAGGCTACACCTTC
TRBJ2-1,TRBV19,-,-,CASSFLGVASYNEQFF,TGTGCCAGTAGTTTTTTAGGGGTAGCTTCCTACAATGAGCAGTTCTTC
TRBJ1-1,TRBV4-1,-,-,CASSHNGQKNTEAFF,TGCGCCAGCAGCCACAACGGACAGAAGAACACTGAAGCTTTCTTT
TRBJ1-1,TRBV6-5,-,-,CASSYGAKGNTEAFF,TGTGCCAGCAGTTACGGGGCCAAGGGGAACACTGAAGCTTTCTTT
TRBJ1-2,TRBV6-1,-,-,CASSEEIGNPYGYTF,TGTGCCAGCAGTGAAGAGATCGGTAATCCCTATGGCTACACCTTC
TRBJ1-1,TRBV6-6,-,-,CASSPNRQGHEAFF,TGTGCCAGCAGTCCTAACAGGCAGGGACATGAAGCTTTCTTT
TRBJ2-7,TRBV10-3,TRBD2,once,CAISEAGGGSYEQYF,TGTGCCATCAGTGAGGCTGGCGGGGGCTCCTACGAGCAGTACTTC
TRBJ1-2,TRBV5-1,TRBD1,-,CASSTGQGINYGYTF,TGCGCCAGCAGCACTGGACAGGGCATAAACTATGGCTACACCTTC
TRBJ2-1,TRBV18,TRBD2,-,CASSTGLASYNEQFF,TGTGCCAGCTCAACGGGACTAGCGTCCTACAATGAGCAGTTCTTC
TRBJ1-2,TRBV6-5,-,-,CASNFLGGTNGYTF,TGTGCCAGCAACTTTCTGGGGGGAACCAATGGCTACACCTTC
TRBJ2-7,TRBV6-6,TRBD1,-,CASSLSRDRVSYEQYF,TGTGCCAGCAGTTTGTCCCGGGACAGGGTCTCCTACGAGCAGTACTTC
TRBJ1-3,TRBV18,-,-,CASSPIDSGNTIYF,TGTGCCAGCTCACCTATAGACTCTGGAAACACCATATATTTT
TRBJ1-6,TRBV10-3,-,-,CAISGQYNSPLHF,TGTGCCATCAGTGGACAGTATAATTCACCCCTCCACTTT
TRBJ1-6,TRBV6-1,-,-,CASSESTGYSPLHF,TGTGCCAGCAGTGAATCCACAGGGTATTCACCCCTCCACTTT
TRBJ2-5,TRBV7-9,-,-,CASSSSPTGETQYF,TGTGCCAGCAGCTCCTCCCCGACTGGGGAGACCCAGTACTTC
TRBJ2-1,TRBV14,TRBD1,-,CASSQPGEAGGLDNEQFF,TGTGCCAGCAGCCAGCCCGGGGAGGCAGGGGGCTTGGACAATGAGCAGTTCTTC
TRBJ1-2,TRBV15,-,-,CATSTNRNSNYGYTF,TGTGCCACCAGCACCAACAGAAACTCGAACTATGGCTACACCTTC
TRBJ1-4,TRBV30,-,once,CAWSTVPTNEKLFF,TGTGCCTGGAGTACGGTCCCAACTAATGAAAAACTGTTTTTT